This T cell receptor beta chain emerged from a study of cytomegalovirus exposure and HLA in healthy donors (dated by TCRdb to about 2017). Background on the whole study: In an earlier analysis of roughly 500 of the donors, under 300 Gb of sequence data and 90 million to 120 million unique TCR beta sequences from 150 million to 200 million T cells were reported. Genome-wide SNP genotypes for about 65% of the 666 donors were used in a later genetic analysis, which treated that subset as a discovery cohort. The study used immunosequencing to profile the T cell repertoires of 670 or so subjects and linked those repertoires to cytomegalovirus serostatus. Among roughly 400 genotyped donors of the cohort, an average of roughly 230,000 unique TCR beta nucleotide sequences was sequenced per donor, of which about 20% were non-productive. HLA typing included class I and class II loci at four-digit resolution. High-throughput TCR immunosequencing, statistical association of individual TCRs with disease status, and machine learning were combined to predict cytomegalovirus infection status. Along with the approximately 700-subject first cohort, a separate validation cohort of roughly 110 different subjects was used. An earlier analysis of fewer than 750 of the donors used high-throughput TCR beta sequencing to judge whether each TCR beta V gene segment behaved as functional or pseudogenic. Every discovery cohort repertoire had been produced on one sequencing platform. The number of typed donors differed by locus: roughly 620-630 for A, B, C, DRB1 and DQB1; 500 to 550 for DQA1; around 610 for DPA1; and approximately 450 for DPB1. Roughly 300 gigabases of sequencing data and around 80 million unique TCR sequences made up an early release that covered 500 to 700 HLA-typed donors. In a later analysis, previously published TCR beta repertoires from hundreds of donors were re-analyzed and high-resolution HLA genotyping was added so that TCR occurrence patterns could be studied. Donor age, sex, ethnicity and CMV serostatus were compiled alongside the repertoire data. Of the 350 to 450 genotyped donors, roughly 80% were placed in the genetic ancestry cluster associated with self-reported Caucasian donors. A handful of DR-DQ haplotypes were handled as single units for association and clustering because linkage in the cohort was strong. The study aimed to test whether cataloging public T cell receptors could reveal signatures of past pathogen exposure. In the later analysis, no new phenotypic data were used to find candidate immune exposures; instead, reliance was placed on TCR beta sequences and their occurrence across donors. What the study reported, not specific to this receptor: In a later analysis, TCR association rates were found to vary across HLA loci, with the most associated TCRs seen for DRB1 alleles and the fewest for HLA-C alleles. The earlier analysis of nearly 600 of the donors excluded 15 to 20 rarely observed V segments, including chromosome 9 orphons, because counts were too low. The authors suggested that the approach could potentially be generalized to other disease states and immunological phenotypes. When HLA alleles, especially DR and DQ, strongly co-occurred, TCR associations were difficult to assign to individual alleles. Several of the top co-occurrence clusters appeared to be linked to parvovirus B19, influenza, CMV and Epstein-Barr virus, according to a later analysis. A cluster of highly shared sequence variants was judged likely to represent a technical artifact of the sequencing pipeline. Correlated functional status among segregating V segments might be attributable to linkage disequilibrium, but an unknown experimental factor could not be ruled out. A later genetic analysis associated a missense DCLRE1C variant with V-gene and J-gene trimming of TCR beta chains, and an independent cohort replicated the association. Cytomegalovirus status was reported to be diagnosed by the classifier with high specificity and sensitivity in both the original and validation cohorts. In an earlier analysis of around 600 of the donors, most TCR beta V segments appeared in productive rearrangements about 87% or about 30% of the time, broadly matching IMGT annotations. Because HLA typing was unavailable for some donors at each locus, only the typed subset was used in association tests. Immune exposure information for the cohort was limited to CMV serostatus. At a false discovery rate of 0.05, a later analysis linked 16,000 or so TCR beta sequences to specific HLA alleles. In a later analysis, HLA-associated TCR beta chains showed more clonal expansion and lower generation probabilities than non-associated chains that were equally common. The 87-base-pair reads could not distinguish some IMGT-functional V segments, including TRBV6-2 and TRBV6-3, so those segments were excluded. In a later genetic analysis, fewer N-insertions in productive TCRs were reported among donors in an Asian-associated ancestry cluster than the roughly 700-donor mean. Most TCR sequences were seen in very few donors, while some public TCRs were found in many individuals. A further reported finding was that TCR beta sequences accurately predicted the HLA-A and HLA-B alleles for most subjects in the first cohort. Most CMV-associated TCR beta chains appeared to be HLA-restricted in a later analysis, and the HLA associations seemed to be driven largely by CMV exposure. A few of the identified cytomegalovirus-associated TCR beta chains were confirmed in vitro to be specific for cytomegalovirus antigens. In this cohort, only TCR beta chains were sequenced, and detectable features were limited by the absence of alpha or paired-chain data. Roughly uniform sequencing depth across donors was assumed in presence/absence analyses, although this assumption may not hold. In the study, approximately 160 TCR beta chains were listed as associated with cytomegalovirus.

The cohort consisted of 600 to 700 healthy bone marrow donors. At the time of sampling, all cohort members were nominally healthy, though unrecorded immune exposures were likely present. The donor was CMV seropositive and belonged to the group of around 300 seropositive cohort members. A peripheral blood sample was collected from each donor, and TCR beta sequencing was performed on peripheral blood mononuclear cells. The Qiagen DNeasy Blood Extraction Kit was used to extract genomic DNA from the blood cell samples. Library construction relied on the immunoSEQ multiplex PCR assay. For the multiplex PCR, a mixture combining 60 forward primers for TCR Vbeta segments and 13 reverse primers for TCR Jbeta segments was used. The CDR3 region of rearranged TCR beta genes was amplified from genomic DNA by a multiplex PCR assay. The Illumina HiSeq System was used to sequence the amplified TCR beta libraries as 87-base-pair reads. The original methods were these. In a later analysis, around 80 million unique TCR beta chains were counted across the 650 to 700 repertoires, and around 10 million of these chains were shared by at least two donors. To remove PCR and sequencing errors, raw reads were error-corrected and collapsed into unique sequences using a nearest-neighbor algorithm that merged closely related sequences. CDR3 sequences were aligned to IMGT reference sequences to assign V, D and J gene segments. For a sequence to be retained, a match of at least six nucleotides was required to both a V gene segment and a J gene segment. Rearrangements were called productive when the CDR3 lacked stop codons and stayed in frame with V and J; all others were non-productive. Following IMGT convention, CDR3 was defined as the stretch from the second conserved V-encoded cysteine to the conserved J-encoded phenylalanine. The earlier analysis of some 540 of the donors excluded any sequence lacking an unambiguous match to a single V gene segment. In an earlier analysis of roughly 500 of the donors, V segments were called functional above 56.7% productive rearrangements and were called segregating when the between-donor standard deviation exceeded 5%. A statistical classification framework was developed to diagnose cytomegalovirus status using the catalog of TCR beta chain sequences. A later analysis assigned V and J genes by comparing TCR nucleotide sequences with IMGT/GENE-DB human TR gene sequences. In a later analysis, CDR3 sequences and most-parsimonious VDJ recombination scenarios were assigned using the TCRdist pipeline. A later analysis defined each TCR beta chain by its CDR3 amino acid sequence plus V-gene family, and excluded reads lacking a unique V-gene family. A later analysis removed 500 to 600 highly shared, low-generation-probability nucleotide sequences to deal with suspected cross-contamination and a sequencing artifact. In a later analysis, a clonal expansion index was calculated for each public chain from normalized within-repertoire ranks of inferred template counts. In a later analysis, generation probabilities were computed with a VDJ recombination model fitted to out-of-frame rearrangements, and the resulting probabilities were checked against IGoR. In a later analysis, hypergeometric tests were used to score TCR-TCR, TCR-HLA and TCR-CMV co-occurrence, with a repertoire-size bias correction applied to TCR pairs. In a later analysis, false discovery rates were estimated by permuting HLA or CMV assignments 20 times. In a later analysis, co-occurring TCRs were grouped using DBSCAN, and TCRdist sequence similarity was added for clustering within HLA-allele-positive subsets. Repertoires with fewer than 30,000 or more than 120,000 public chains, plus five repertoires with anomalous nucleotide sharing, were excluded from co-occurrence clustering. TCRdb provides this immuneACCESS table in a form limited to in-frame rearrangements. Some clones are lacking; in checked studies, under half of them reflect an unresolved V gene, and why the rest are absent is not known. D and trimming were read from the DNA, whereas the V and J calls and clone size are those reported in that table. The sample table contains about 100,000 clones; only one count was recorded for roughly 77% of them. Clones ranked in the top ten supply 3% to 4% of the sample.

In the case of this clone: Its antigen remains undetermined. Per-base qualities were not stored, and no clone one base away is much larger.

Germline trimming amounts to 2 bases on V and 6 bases on J, with 13 as the count of junction bases outside the gene matches. Measured from the cysteine to the phenylalanine, the CDR3 is 18 residues long. The entry retains the CDR3 DNA only, 54 bases that are in frame from base 1. The germline V gene provides CDR1 SGHVS and CDR2 FQNEAQ. Source material: PBMCs. The source is a woman aged 45-59 years in good health and CMV-seropositive. The sequence joins TRBV7-8 to TRBJ2-2; 9 middle bases align to TRBD2. The CDR3 amino acid sequence is: CASSLRRPAGGRAGELFF. The DNA sequence is TGTGCCAGCAGCTTAAGACGTCCGGCGGGGGGGCGGGCCGGGGAGCTGTTTTTT.